This TCR beta chain was recorded in a study of blood T cell repertoires in COVID-19. Study context: The origin of the acute and convalescent COVID-19 samples was the United States, Italy and Spain.

Germline CDR1 MNHEY, CDR2 SVGAGI. The CDR3 has 15 amino acids. J gave up 6 bases and V 4 bases, and 9 bases lay outside the gene matches. In the original analysis: Nucleated cell counts were estimated from reference gene primer amplification. The repertoire was sequenced with immunoSEQ multiplex PCR; TCRdb's copy has only in-frame clones and lacks some. The V and J calls and clone size are taken from that table; D and trimming were inferred from the DNA. The sample lists 50,000 to 65,000 clones, 70% to 90% occurring once. This TCR was recovered from a man aged 65 to 85 with acute or convalescent COVID-19. The sample taken for sequencing was peripheral blood. The gene calls are TRBV6-5 and TRBJ1-2; 9 bases fit TRBD1. CDR3 coding DNA: TGTGCCAGCAGTTTCCGCGAGACAGGGGGTAATGGCTACACCTTC. Translating gives CASSFRETGGNGYTF.